The clone carrying this TCR beta chain came up once. Its antigen is undetermined. With a J-beta primer mix and a sample-barcoded 5' primer, a second PCR ran about 7 to 12 cycles. Tagging of each cDNA molecule was performed by a template-switch adaptor with 12 random nucleotides. TCRdb redid the calling of the 5' RACE reads with MiXCR, one entry per CDR3 protein. The sample lists about a million distinct CDR3 sequences; roughly 43% were seen once. The data stem from a study of blood T cells in healthy people across ages. The study's findings and limits: PBMCs were not sorted, which prevented a conclusive comparison of naive versus antigen-experienced cells.

Germline V lookup: CDR1 MNHEY, CDR2 SMNVEV (reference sequence). V was clipped by 1 base and J by 2 bases, with 22 bases between them. This CDR3 has 19 residues. This chain links TRBV27 with TRBJ2-3, with D maybe TRBD2 (5 bases). The sequence was obtained from a man aged 30 to 45 in good health. Sequenced: blood. The CDR3 here is CASSLFSGFARLPTDTQYF. As DNA, the CDR3 is TGTGCCAGCAGTTTATTCAGCGGTTTTGCGCGGCTCCCCACAGATACGCAGTATTTT.